Below are 8 T cell receptor beta chains sequenced from a single sample in a study of cytomegalovirus exposure and HLA in healthy donors. 13 Jbeta primers and 60 Vbeta primers were used for the PCR. The assay was immunoSEQ multiplex PCR, and TCRdb's table has in-frame clones only and misses some. The sample comprises approximately 150,000 clones, around 80% of which are singletons, and 14% rests with the top ten. Sequencing was carried out using PBMCs. These receptors all come from a woman aged 35 to 49 in good health and CMV-seronegative.

This sequence joins TRBV6-1 and TRBJ1-3; possibly TRBD1 for D (5 bases). There are 14 residues in the CDR3. Per the germline V gene, CDR1 is MNHNS and CDR2 is SASEGT. Trimming shortened V by 4 bases and J by 1 base, and 8 bases separated the two germline ends. Written as DNA, the CDR3 is TGTGCCAGCAGTGGAGGACATTCTGGAAACACCATATATTTT. Translated: CASSGGHSGNTIYF.

J is TRBJ1-6 and V is TRBV10-3; 7 bases are a match to TRBD1. After removal of 3 bases from V and 6 bases from J, the junction contained 8 bases not matched to a gene. This CDR3 has 16 amino acids. CDR1 is ENHRY and CDR2 is SYGVKD in the germline V gene. CDR3: CAISDNPRGTNSPLHF. Written as DNA, the CDR3 is TGTGCCATCAGTGATAACCCCAGGGGGACTAATTCACCCCTCCACTTT.

This chain links TRBV6-1 with TRBJ2-2; the D gene is possibly TRBD2 (6 bases). The CDR3 has 13 residues. The ends were cut back, 6 bases at V and 7 bases at J, with 12 bases in the middle. Germline V gene sequence: CDR1 MNHNS, CDR2 SASEGT. Written as DNA, the CDR3 is TGTGCCAGCAGCCCGCGGGGAGGCGGGGAGCTGTTTTTT. Protein sequence: CASSPRGGGELFF.

The chain carries TRBV6-5 and TRBJ2-3; 7 nucleotides match TRBD1. The CDR3 is 14 amino acids. V trimming: 8 bases; J trimming: 10 bases; junction bases outside the gene matches: 15. Germline CDR1 is MNHEY and CDR2 is SVGAGI. This CDR3 reads CASGPTGSTGAQYF. The CDR3 bases are TGTGCCAGCGGCCCGACGGGAAGCACAGGGGCGCAGTATTTT.

This chain connects TRBV11-2 to TRBJ2-5; 8 positions agree with TRBD1. The J segment lost 14 bases and the V segment lost 4 bases, leaving 12 bases of the junction unmatched. CDR1 is SGHAT, CDR2 FQNNGV, per germline. CDR3 length equals 13 residues. The DNA of the CDR3 is TGTGCCAGCAGCTGGGGACAGGTCCCGACAGGATACTTC. Protein sequence: CASSWGQVPTGYF.

The chain is built from TRBV11-3 and TRBJ1-3, with D maybe TRBD1 (5 bases). The germline V gene has CDR1 SGHNT and CDR2 YENEEA. CDR3 length equals 15 residues. V shed 5 bases and J shed 8 bases, with 19 bases lying between them. The DNA of the CDR3 is TGTGCCAGCAGCAAAGAACCGGGGGTAACCGACACCATATATTTT. It codes for CASSKEPGVTDTIYF. Supplemented by reference TRBV11-3 and TRBJ1-3, the full variable domain reads EAGVVQSPRYKIIEKKQPVAFWCNPISGHNTLYWYLQNLGQGPELLIRYENEEAVDDSQLPKDRFSAERLKGVDSTLKIQPAELGDSAVYLCASSKEPGVTDTIYFGEGSWLTVV.

The chain is built from TRBV29-1 and TRBJ2-3; 8 positions match TRBD2. Germline V gene data show CDR1 as SQVTM and CDR2 as ANQGSEA. V dropped 6 bases and J dropped 2; count of bases not matched to a gene: 7. The length of the CDR3 is 14 residues. The CDR3 is CSVAAGVPTDTQYF. In DNA, the CDR3 is TGCAGCGTCGCAGCGGGAGTTCCCACAGATACGCAGTATTTT.

The chain combines TRBV21-1 with TRBJ1-5; TRBD1 is the table's D call, not checked against the DNA. TRBV21-1 is recorded as a pseudogene. This CDR3 has 13 amino acids. CDR3 amino acids: CASSKASQGPQHF. CDR3 nucleotides: TGTGCCAGCAGCAAAGCATCCCAGGGGCCCCAGCATTTT.